Below are 8 T cell receptor beta chains sequenced from a single sample in a study of T cells in Graves' hyperthyroidism and ophthalmopathy. TCR beta CDR3 region amplification was performed from RNA transcripts. During a first-round RT-PCR of the TCR CDR3, the HTBI primer set was used. One entry per CDR3 protein results from TCRdb running MiXCR on the multiplex PCR reads. The table has approximately 400,000 distinct CDR3 sequences, about 14% seen once. Material for sequencing was blood. The receptors shown here come from a woman aged 25 to 39 with Graves' ophthalmopathy.

This clonotype was seen repeatedly, ten times or more. The chain has TRBV7-8 and TRBJ1-1; weak D call: TRBD1 (6 bases). Germline V gene data show CDR1 as SGHVS and CDR2 as FQNEAQ. This CDR3 is 15 amino acids long. Trimming pared 0 bases from V and 5 bases from J, leaving 13 bases between. The CDR3 sequence is CASSLALGQRTEAFF. The DNA of the CDR3 is TGTGCCAGCAGCTTAGCGCTAGGACAGCGGACTGAAGCTTTCTTT.

The rearrangement uses TRBV6-1 and TRBJ1-3, with no clear D. CDR1 MNHNS and CDR2 SASEGT come from the germline V gene. The CDR3 runs to 15 residues. Trimming cost V 2 bases and J 0 bases, with 8 bases left between them. This CDR3 is CASSELYGSGNTIYF. As DNA, the CDR3 is TGTGCCAGCAGTGAACTATACGGCTCTGGAAACACCATATATTTT.

This clonotype was observed once. A much larger clone lies one base from this, so it may be a read error. The rearrangement joins TRBV5-1 to TRBJ2-5; D perhaps matches TRBD1 (5 bases). The CDR3 is 14 amino acids. CDR1 SGHRS and CDR2 YFSETQ come from the germline V gene. Trimming shortened V by 1 base and J by 5 bases, and 12 bases separated the two germline ends. CDR3 DNA sequence: TGCGCCAGCAGCTTGATGGTAGGGGTCGAGACCCAGTACTTC. Protein product: CASSLMVGVETQYF.

The table lists this clonotype with many counts. The J gene is TRBJ2-2, the V gene TRBV6-4, with 10 bases identical to TRBD2. Germline V lookup: CDR1 MRHNA, CDR2 SNTAGT. This CDR3 comprises 15 residues. The junction had 1 base not matched to a gene; V was cut back by 3 bases and J by 3 bases. The CDR3 protein is CASSEAGGHTGELFF. In DNA, the CDR3 is TGTGCCAGCAGTGAAGCGGGGGGGCACACCGGGGAGCTGTTTTTT.

This clonotype was seen repeatedly, ten times or more. One junction end disagrees with the germline gene, perhaps due to a read error. The rearrangement uses TRBV11-2 and TRBJ1-1; 9 nucleotides agree with TRBD1. From germline, CDR1 is SGHAT and CDR2 FQNNGV. The CDR3 length is 16 residues. Written as DNA, the CDR3 is TGTGCCAGCAGCAAAGGGACAGGGTGGGGCCGAGCTGAGGCTTTCTTT. Its translation is CASSKGTGWGRAEAFF. Together with reference TRBV11-2 and TRBJ1-1, the CDR3 gives the full variable domain: EAGVAQSPRYKIIEKRQSVAFWCNPISGHATLYWYQQILGQGPKLLIQFQNNGVVDDSQLPKDRFSAERLKGVDSTLKIQPAKLEDSAVYLCASSKGTGWGRAEAFFGQGTRLTVV.

This clonotype was observed many times. This sequence joins TRBV20-1 and TRBJ1-4; TRBD1 is a possible D gene (6 bases). Trimming pared 0 bases from V and 4 bases from J, leaving 12 bases between. Germline V gives CDR1 DFQATT, CDR2 SNEGSKA (reference sequence). The CDR3 is 15 amino acids. The CDR3, as DNA: TGCAGTGCTAGAGATTACGGACAGAATAATGAAAAACTGTTTTTT. Residues: CSARDYGQNNEKLFF.

In regard to this clonotype: A much larger clone sits a single nucleotide away, making a read error possible. The chain couples TRBV20-1 to TRBJ1-2; D uncertain. Germline loops: CDR1 DFQATT, CDR2 SNEGSKA (reference sequence). This CDR3 is 14 amino acids long. For the CDR3, the DNA is TGCAGTGTTCCTTTTGTTCGGGAGGGCTATGGCTACATCTTC. This encodes CSVPFVREGYGYIF.

The chain carries TRBV9 and TRBJ1-1; D is unclear. V gave up 0 bases and J gave up 1 base, with 10 bases separating them. Germline V lookup: CDR1 SGDLS, CDR2 YYNGEE. The CDR3 runs 15 residues. The CDR3 coding sequence is TGTGCCAGCAGCGTAGATAACAGCCGGAACACTGAAGCTTTCTTT. Its protein product is CASSVDNSRNTEAFF.